This TCR beta chain was recorded in a study of cytotoxic CD8 clonotypes in ibrutinib-treated CLL. CDR1 and CDR2 (germline): SGDLS, YYNGEE. The ends were cut back, 0 bases at V and 8 bases at J, with 15 bases in the middle. The CDR3 runs 15 residues. Produced via immunoSEQ multiplex PCR; TCRdb's table is partial and in-frame only. The sample lists 300,000 to 350,000 clones; about 80% were seen once. For this clone: Its target is not known.

General study results and limits: Pretreatment clonality was elevated relative to age-matched healthy donors and paralleled circulating CD8+ T-cell counts. Baseline levels were approached again at progression, after clonality had risen at ibrutinib response.

The TCR comes from a human donor with chronic lymphocytic leukemia. J is TRBJ2-1 and V is TRBV9; perhaps TRBD2 as D (5 bases). The sequencing here drew on PBMCs, taken before ibrutinib treatment. CDR3 nucleotides: TGTGCCAGCAGCGTAGATGGTAGCGCCAGCTATGAGCAGTTCTTC. Amino acids: CASSVDGSASYEQFF.